Shown below are 2 T cell receptor beta chains from a single sample sequenced in a study of T cells in Graves' hyperthyroidism and ophthalmopathy. The investigators amplified TCR beta CDR3 regions from RNA transcripts. The TCR CDR3 first-round RT-PCR relied on the HTBI primer set. TCRdb re-analysed the multiplex PCR reads in MiXCR, keeping a single row per CDR3 protein. This table has 470,000 or so distinct CDR3 sequences, less than 25% appearing once. The sample taken for sequencing was blood. The receptor source for this set is a man younger than 35 with Graves' hyperthyroidism.

Notes on this clonotype: This may arise from a read error, as a much more abundant clone is one base away. The V and J genes are TRBV28 and TRBJ2-4, with D tentatively TRBD1 (5 bases). The CDR3 has 13 residues. Per the germline V gene, CDR1 is MDHEN and CDR2 is SYDVKM. The CDR3 here is CASIDRAKNMQYF. The DNA of the CDR3 is TGTGCCAGTATCGACAGAGCCAAAAACATGCAGTACTTC.

This clonotype was counted many times. The J gene is TRBJ1-5, the V gene TRBV5-1; D gene ambiguous. V shed 7 bases and J shed 6 bases, with 14 bases lying between them. This CDR3 comprises 13 residues. Germline values: CDR1 SGHRS, CDR2 YFSETQ. The CDR3 spells CASSEGGSQPQHF. The CDR3, as DNA: TGCGCCAGCTCCGAGGGAGGGTCTCAGCCCCAGCATTTT.